This T cell receptor (beta chain) was captured by sequencing in a study of OX40 agonist ivuxolimab in advanced cancers. At the level of the study: Administration of intravenous ivuxolimab to patients occurred every 2 weeks at 0.01 to 10 mg/kg.

Germline CDR1 MGHDK, CDR2 SYGVNS. Deletions cut 4 bases from V and 5 bases from J, with 15 bases between. The CDR3 has 14 residues. Samples were taken at baseline and on day 1 of cycles 4 and 7. TCRdb keeps only in-frame clones here, not all; method: immunoSEQ multiplex PCR. The sample holds 50,000 to 60,000 clones, roughly 90% seen once. This TCR came from an adult with an advanced solid tumor such as melanoma, head and neck, liver or kidney cancer. The sequences come from CD4+ or CD8+ T cells sorted from blood, collected in a trial of the OX40 agonist ivuxolimab. The chain combines TRBV25-1 with TRBJ2-7; the D gene is possibly TRBD2 (6 bases). Here the CDR3 DNA reads TGTGCCAGCAGTGCGGCGGGGACTGCTAACGAGCAGTACTTC. Translating gives CASSAAGTANEQYF.